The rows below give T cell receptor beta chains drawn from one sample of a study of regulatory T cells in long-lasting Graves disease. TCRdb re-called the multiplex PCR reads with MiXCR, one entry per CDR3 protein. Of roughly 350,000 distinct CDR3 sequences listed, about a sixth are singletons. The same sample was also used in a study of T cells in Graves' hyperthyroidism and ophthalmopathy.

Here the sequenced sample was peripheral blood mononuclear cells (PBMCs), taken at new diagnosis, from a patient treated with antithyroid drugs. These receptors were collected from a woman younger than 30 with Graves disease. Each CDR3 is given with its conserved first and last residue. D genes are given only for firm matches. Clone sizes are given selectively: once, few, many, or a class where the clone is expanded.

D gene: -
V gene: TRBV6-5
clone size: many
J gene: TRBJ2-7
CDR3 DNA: TGTGCCAGCAGTTATTCCCGGGACACTTACTACGAGCAGTACTTC
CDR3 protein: CASSYSRDTYYEQYF

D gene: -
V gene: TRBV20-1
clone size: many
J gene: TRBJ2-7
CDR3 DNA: TGCAGTGCCCCTTCACCGGGACTCGCCTACGAGCAGTACTTC
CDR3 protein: CSAPSPGLAYEQYF

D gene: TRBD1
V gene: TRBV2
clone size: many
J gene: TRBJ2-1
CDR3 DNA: TGTGCCAGCAGTGCCAGGGGGAGATACAATGAGCAGTTCTTC
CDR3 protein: CASSARGRYNEQFF

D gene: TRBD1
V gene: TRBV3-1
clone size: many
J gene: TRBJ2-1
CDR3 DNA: TGTGCCAGCAGCCGGAAGGGGACAGGGGGCTACAATGAGCAGTTCTTC
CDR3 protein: CASSRKGTGGYNEQFF

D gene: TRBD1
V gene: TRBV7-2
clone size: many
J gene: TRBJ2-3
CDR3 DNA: TGTGCCAGCAGGCGCGGGGACAGGGGGACAGATACGCAGTATTTT
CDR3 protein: CASRRGDRGTDTQYF

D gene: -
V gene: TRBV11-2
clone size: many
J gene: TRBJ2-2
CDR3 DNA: TGTGCCAGCAGCTTATTGAAGTCCGGGAACACCGGGGAGCTGTTTTTT
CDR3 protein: CASSLLKSGNTGELFF

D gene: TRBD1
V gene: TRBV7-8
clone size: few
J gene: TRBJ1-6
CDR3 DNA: TGTGCCAGCAGCTTAGGGACAGGGGAATCCTATAATTCACCCCTCCACTTT
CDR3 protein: CASSLGTGESYNSPLHF

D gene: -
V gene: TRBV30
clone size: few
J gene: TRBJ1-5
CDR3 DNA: TGTGCCTGGAGTCCCCAAGGCTACAATCAGCCCCAGCATTTT
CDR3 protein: CAWSPQGYNQPQHF

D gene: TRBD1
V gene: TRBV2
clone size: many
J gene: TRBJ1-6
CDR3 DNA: TGTGCCAGCAGTGAAGCGGTCGGGACAGGGCTTGGGTTGTCACCCCTCCACTTT
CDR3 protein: CASSEAVGTGLGLSPLHF

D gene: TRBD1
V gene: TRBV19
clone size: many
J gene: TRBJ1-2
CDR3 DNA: TGTGCCAGTAGTACTGGGACAGGGATTGATGGCTACACCTTC
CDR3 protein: CASSTGTGIDGYTF

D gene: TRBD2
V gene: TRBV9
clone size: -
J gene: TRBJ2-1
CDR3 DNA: TGTGCCAGCAGTCCTCTAGCGGGGGCCCCCAGTGAGCAGTTCTTC
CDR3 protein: CASSPLAGAPSEQFF

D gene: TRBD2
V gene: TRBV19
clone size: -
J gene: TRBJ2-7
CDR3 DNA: TGTGCCAGTGCGACTAGCGGGGGAACCCACTACGAGCAGTACTTC
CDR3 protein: CASATSGGTHYEQYF

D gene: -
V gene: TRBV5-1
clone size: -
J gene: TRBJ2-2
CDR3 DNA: TGCGCCAGCAGCTTCACGGGGCGCCCGTCTTTAAACACCGGGGAGCTGTTTTTT
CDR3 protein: CASSFTGRPSLNTGELFF

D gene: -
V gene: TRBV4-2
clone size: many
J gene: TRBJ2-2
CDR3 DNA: TGTGCCAGCAGCCAAGAGCTCAAAGGGCCTGCCACCGGGGAGCTGTTTTTT
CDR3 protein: CASSQELKGPATGELFF

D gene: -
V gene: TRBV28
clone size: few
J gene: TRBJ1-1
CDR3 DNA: TGTGCCAGCAGTCAAGGGACAAAAGTGACGGCTGAAGCTTTCTTT
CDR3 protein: CASSQGTKVTAEAFF

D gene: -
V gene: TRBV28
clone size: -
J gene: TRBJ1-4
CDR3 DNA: TGTGCCAGCAGGACTCTAGGGGTCAGTAATGAAAAACTGTTTTTT
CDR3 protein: CASRTLGVSNEKLFF

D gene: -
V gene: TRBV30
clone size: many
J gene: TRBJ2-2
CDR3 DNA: TGTGCCTGGAGTGTACTCGTTATCGGGGAGCTGTTTTTT
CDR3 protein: CAWSVLVIGELFF

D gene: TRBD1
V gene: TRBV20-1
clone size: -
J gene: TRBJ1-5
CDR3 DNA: TGCAGTGCTAACAGGGGGCTAGGAGGCAATCAGCCCCAGCATTTT
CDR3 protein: CSANRGLGGNQPQHF

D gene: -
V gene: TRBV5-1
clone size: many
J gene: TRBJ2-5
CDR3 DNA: TGCGCCAGCAGCTTGAGACCAACAGAGACCCAGTACTTC
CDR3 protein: CASSLRPTETQYF

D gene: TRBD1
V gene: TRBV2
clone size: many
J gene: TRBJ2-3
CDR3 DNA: TGTGCCAGCAGGGATACCCGGGACCCAGGGGGAGATACGCAGTATTTT
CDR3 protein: CASRDTRDPGGDTQYF

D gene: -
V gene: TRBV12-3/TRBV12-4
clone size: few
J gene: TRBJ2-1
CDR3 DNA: TGTGCCAGCAGCCCGCACTATGGAAATAATGAGCAGTTCTTC
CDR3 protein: CASSPHYGNNEQFF

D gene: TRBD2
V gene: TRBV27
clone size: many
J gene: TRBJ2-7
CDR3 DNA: TGTGCCAGCAGCCGCGCCGGGGGGGCCCCAGGGTACGAGCAGTACTTC
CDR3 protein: CASSRAGGAPGYEQYF

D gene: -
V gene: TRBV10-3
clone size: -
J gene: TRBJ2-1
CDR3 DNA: TGTTCCATCAGTGAGTCAGGGGGGGAGGACTTATTC
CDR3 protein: CSISESGGEDLF

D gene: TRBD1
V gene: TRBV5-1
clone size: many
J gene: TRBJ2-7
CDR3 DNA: TGCGCCAGCAGCCCGGACAGGGTCAACAACGAGCAGTACTTC
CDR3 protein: CASSPDRVNNEQYF

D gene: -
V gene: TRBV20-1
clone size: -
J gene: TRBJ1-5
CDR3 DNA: TGCAGTGCTAGAGATTCGGGGTACCGAAGCAATCAGCCCCAGCATTTT
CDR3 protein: CSARDSGYRSNQPQHF

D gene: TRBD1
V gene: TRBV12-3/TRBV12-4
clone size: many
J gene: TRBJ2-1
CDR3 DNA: TGTGCCAGCAGTCTAAGGACAGGGGATGAGCAGTTCTTC
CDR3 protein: CASSLRTGDEQFF

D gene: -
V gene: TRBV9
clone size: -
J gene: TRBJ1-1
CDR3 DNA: TGTGCCAGCAGCCCCTCTCCCCGTAACACTGAAGCTTTCTTT
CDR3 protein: CASSPSPRNTEAFF

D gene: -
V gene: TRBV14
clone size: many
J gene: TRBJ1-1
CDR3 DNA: TGTGCCAGCAGTCAAGAGGCACTCATGAACAGTGAAGCTTTCTTT
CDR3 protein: CASSQEALMNSEAFF

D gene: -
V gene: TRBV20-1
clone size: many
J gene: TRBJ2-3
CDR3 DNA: TGCAGTGCTAGAGATGGGCGGGGGCCGGAGGATACGCAGTATTTT
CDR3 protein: CSARDGRGPEDTQYF

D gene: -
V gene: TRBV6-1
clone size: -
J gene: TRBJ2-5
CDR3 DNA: TGTGCCAGCAACCTCAGGCTCCGGGAGACCCAGTACTTC
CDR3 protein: CASNLRLRETQYF

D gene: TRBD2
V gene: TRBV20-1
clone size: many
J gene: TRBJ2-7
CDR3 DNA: TGCAGTGCTGGGCTAGCGGCCAACTACGAGCAGTACTTC
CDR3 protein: CSAGLAANYEQYF

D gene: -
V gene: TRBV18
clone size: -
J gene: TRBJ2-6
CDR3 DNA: TGTGCCAGCTCACCACTTAACCCCTCTGAGGCCAACGTCCTGACTTTC
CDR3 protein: CASSPLNPSEANVLTF

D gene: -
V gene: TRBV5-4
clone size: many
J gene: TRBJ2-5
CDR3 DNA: TGTGCCAGCAGCTCGGGACACATCCAAGAGACCCAGTACTTC
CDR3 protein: CASSSGHIQETQYF

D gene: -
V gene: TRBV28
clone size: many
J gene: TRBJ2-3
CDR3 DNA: TGTGCCAGCAGTTTCGACGGCACAGATACGCAGTATTTT
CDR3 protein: CASSFDGTDTQYF

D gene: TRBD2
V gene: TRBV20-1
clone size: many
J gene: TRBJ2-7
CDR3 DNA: TGCAGTGCTAGATCGCAGGGACTAGCTTACCACGAGCAGTACTTC
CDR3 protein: CSARSQGLAYHEQYF

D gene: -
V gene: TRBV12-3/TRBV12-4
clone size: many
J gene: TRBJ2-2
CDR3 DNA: TGTGCCAGCGGACCAACGAACACCGGGGAGCTGTTTTTT
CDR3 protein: CASGPTNTGELFF

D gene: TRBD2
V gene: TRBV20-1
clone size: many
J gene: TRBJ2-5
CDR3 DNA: TGCAGTGCCACCGGCGGGGGAAGCCAAGAGACCCAGTACTTC
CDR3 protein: CSATGGGSQETQYF

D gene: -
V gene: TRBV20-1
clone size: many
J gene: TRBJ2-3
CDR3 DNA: TGCAGTGCTAGAATGACTACTAGCACAGATACGCAGTATTTT
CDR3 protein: CSARMTTSTDTQYF

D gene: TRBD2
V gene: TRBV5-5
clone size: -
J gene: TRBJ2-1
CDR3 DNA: TGTGCCAGCAGCTTGACTAGCGGGGGGATATACAATGAGCAGTTCTTT
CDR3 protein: CASSLTSGGIYNEQFF